This T cell receptor (beta chain) was recorded in a study of blood T cell repertoires in COVID-19. The wider study: COVID-19 samples from acute and convalescent phases originated in the United States, Italy and Spain. PBMCs, B-cell-depleted T cells, or T cells provided the cDNA or gDNA that made up the material.

This CDR3 is built from 17 residues. The V segment lost 6 bases and the J segment 7 bases; nucleotides outside the gene matches: 14. In germline, CDR1 is ENHRY, CDR2 SYGVKD. Two negative PCRs, clearance, or symptom resolution were required of recovered Cohort 3 donors. The assay was immunoSEQ multiplex PCR, and TCRdb's table has in-frame clones only and misses some. The sample carries roughly 200,000 clones, roughly 85% recorded once. Sequenced material: PBMCs or T cells enriched from blood (not recorded which). This chain links TRBV10-3 with TRBJ2-1, with 11 bases matching TRBD2. This receptor was obtained from a man aged 35 to 55 who had recovered from COVID-19. CDR3 amino acids: CAISRFSGRALGNEQFF. CDR3 DNA: TGTGCCATCAGCCGATTTAGCGGGAGGGCCCTGGGGAATGAGCAGTTCTTC.